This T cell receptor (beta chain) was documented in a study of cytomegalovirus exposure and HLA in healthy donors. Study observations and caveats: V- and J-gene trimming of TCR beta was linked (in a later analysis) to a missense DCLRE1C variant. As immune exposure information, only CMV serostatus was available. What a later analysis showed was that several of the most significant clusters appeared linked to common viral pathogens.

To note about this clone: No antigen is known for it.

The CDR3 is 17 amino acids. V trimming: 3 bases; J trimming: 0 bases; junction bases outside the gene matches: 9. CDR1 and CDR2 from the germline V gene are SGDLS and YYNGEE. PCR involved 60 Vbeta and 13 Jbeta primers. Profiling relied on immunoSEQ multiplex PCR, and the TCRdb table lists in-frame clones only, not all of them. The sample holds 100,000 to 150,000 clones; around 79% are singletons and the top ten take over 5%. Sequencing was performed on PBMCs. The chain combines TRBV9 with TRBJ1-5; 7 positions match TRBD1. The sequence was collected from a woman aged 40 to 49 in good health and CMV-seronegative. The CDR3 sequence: CASSEWTGPYSNQPQHF. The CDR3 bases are TGTGCCAGCAGCGAGTGGACAGGCCCTTATAGCAATCAGCCCCAGCATTTT. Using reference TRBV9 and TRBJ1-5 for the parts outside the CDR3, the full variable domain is DSGVTQTPKHLITATGQRVTLRCSPRSGDLSVYWYQQSLDQGLQFLIQYYNGEERAKGNILERFSAQQFPDLHSELNLSSLELGDSALYFCASSEWTGPYSNQPQHFGDGTRLSIL.